Following are 25 T cell receptor beta chains from one sample sequenced in a study of a mutant IDH1 vaccine in newly diagnosed glioma. Antigens for these TCRs are unknown. TCRdb's copy holds only in-frame clones and misses some; the assay was immunoSEQ multiplex PCR. The sample carries about 32,000 clones, 78% recorded once. As to time point: week 35, safety follow-up. In every dose of vaccine, 300 ug of mutant IDH1 20-mer peptide was given alongside topical imiquimod. The material was PBMCs, obtained from a glioma patient whose treatment included an IDH1 peptide vaccine. All receptors derive from a woman aged 40 to 50 with glioma.

The rearrangement uses TRBV7-9 and TRBJ2-7; D may be TRBD1 (5 bases). Looked up from germline, CDR1 is SEHNR and CDR2 is FQNEAQ (reference sequence). The CDR3 runs to 13 residues. V shed 1 base and J shed 2 bases, with 6 bases lying between them. The CDR3 loop reads CASSLGTTYEQYF. CDR3 in DNA: TGTGCCAGCAGCTTAGGGACAACCTACGAGCAGTACTTC. Full variable domain (outside the CDR3, taken from reference TRBV7-9 and TRBJ2-7): DTGVSQNPRHKITKRGQNVTFRCDPISEHNRLYWYRQTLGQGPEFLTYFQNEAQLEKSRLLSDRFSAERPKGSFSTLEIQRTEQGDSAMYLCASSLGTTYEQYFGPGTRLTVT.

This clone was seen a handful of times. V is TRBV7-9 and J is TRBJ1-1; TRBD1 aligns across 9 bases. The CDR3 consists of 17 residues. Losses at the gene ends were 4 bases for V and 5 bases for J; bases not matched to a gene: 14. Looked up from germline, CDR1 is SEHNR and CDR2 is FQNEAQ (reference sequence). The DNA for the CDR3 is TGTGCCAGCAGCTCCTCGACAGGGGGTCGGGAGAGAACTGAAGCTTTCTTT. This gives the protein CASSSSTGGRERTEAFF. Variable domain in full (rest from reference TRBV7-9 and TRBJ1-1): DTGVSQNPRHKITKRGQNVTFRCDPISEHNRLYWYRQTLGQGPEFLTYFQNEAQLEKSRLLSDRFSAERPKGSFSTLEIQRTEQGDSAMYLCASSSSTGGRERTEAFFGQGTRLTVV.

In its sample, this clone was seen a few times. Sequence at one end of the junction differs from germline and may be a read error. The chain joins TRBV9 to TRBJ1-2, with D tentatively TRBD1 (5 bases). Per the germline V gene, CDR1 is SGDLS and CDR2 is YYNGEE. There are 17 residues in the CDR3. This CDR3 is CASTVGSGGSGQYGYTF. Written as DNA, the CDR3 is TGTGCCAGCACCGTAGGGAGTGGGGGGTCGGGGCAATATGGCTACACCTTC.

The chain combines TRBV5-5 with TRBJ2-2; the D is unclear. The CDR3 length is 14 residues. V gave up 2 bases and J gave up 0 bases, with 5 bases separating them. Germline V gene lookup returns CDR1 SGHKS and CDR2 YYEKEE (reference sequence). The CDR3 coding sequence is TGTGCCAGCAGCTTTGGTTCGAACACCGGGGAGCTGTTTTTT. This sequence encodes CASSFGSNTGELFF.

This clone was recorded only once. The DNA of the CDR3 is TGCAGCGTTGAGGGCCGGGGCAACGAGCAGTACTTC. This sequence encodes CSVEGRGNEQYF. This rearrangement joins TRBV29-1 to TRBJ2-7; the D call may be TRBD1 or TRBD2 (5 bases each). V was pared by 3 bases and J by 5 bases, with 11 bases between. Germline V lookup: CDR1 SQVTM, CDR2 ANQGSEA. The CDR3 loop spans 12 amino acids.

V gene TRBV9 combines with J gene TRBJ2-2, with a weak D call TRBD2 (6 bases). The CDR3 loop spans 13 amino acids. V dropped 3 bases and J dropped 4 bases, with 7 bases sitting between them. The germline V gene has CDR1 SGDLS and CDR2 YYNGEE. The CDR3 DNA follows: TGTGCCAGCAGCGCCGGGGGCACCGGGGAGCTGTTTTTT. As protein: CASSAGGTGELFF.

The chain has TRBV30 and TRBJ2-3; TRBD1 is a possible D gene (5 bases). The V and J ends lost 2 bases and 4 bases respectively, with 10 bases between them. The germline gives CDR1 GTSNPN, CDR2 SVGIG (reference sequence). The CDR3 spans 13 residues. CDR3 nucleotides: TGTGCCTGGAGTTTGGGGCCCCCAGATACGCAGTATTTT. It codes for CAWSLGPPDTQYF.

The chain links TRBV7-2 to TRBJ2-3; unclear D gene. Trimming took off 3 bases at V and 6 bases at J, with 13 bases between the two ends. Germline V lookup: CDR1 SGHTA, CDR2 FQGNSA. The CDR3 extends over 14 amino acids. The CDR3 coding sequence is TGTGCCAGCAGCTTCACACCGAGGACCGATACGCAGTATTTT. As protein: CASSFTPRTDTQYF.

The rearrangement links TRBV2 to TRBJ2-5; D assignment may be TRBD1 or TRBD2 (5 bases each). The CDR3 runs to 12 residues. Germline V lookup: CDR1 SNHLY, CDR2 FYNNEI. V shed 7 bases and J shed 5 bases, with 11 bases lying between them. DNA of the CDR3: TGTGCCAGCAACCGGGACGAGGAGACCCAGTACTTC. Its protein product is CASNRDEETQYF.

The J gene is TRBJ1-5, the V gene TRBV7-8; 7 bases match TRBD1. Germline CDR1 is SGHVS and CDR2 is FQNEAQ. The CDR3 extends over 14 amino acids. The V and J ends lost 5 bases and 7 bases, in that order; junction bases with no gene match: 8. CDR3 coding DNA: TGTGCCAGCAGCCGACTAGGGGGCGGGCAGCCCCAGCATTTT. It encodes CASSRLGGGQPQHF.

The chain is built from TRBV5-1 and TRBJ1-1, with TRBD1 as a possible D gene (5 bases). The CDR3 spans 14 residues. Looked up from germline, CDR1 is SGHRS and CDR2 is YFSETQ. V lost 4 bases to trimming and J lost 5 bases, with 15 bases between them. CDR3 amino acids: CASSLTQGGTEAFF. CDR3 nucleotide sequence: TGCGCCAGCAGCCTCACCCAGGGAGGGACTGAAGCTTTCTTT.

This clone was observed a handful of times. The CDR3 is CASSPIGGGSNQPQHF. CDR3 in DNA: TGTGCCAGCTCACCTATCGGCGGGGGGAGCAATCAGCCCCAGCATTTT. The chain links TRBV18 to TRBJ1-5; the D gene is possibly TRBD1 (5 bases). The CDR3 is 16 amino acids. V was pared by 3 bases and J by 1 base, with 13 bases between. Germline CDR1 KGHSH, CDR2 LQKENI.

This sequence joins TRBV6-6 and TRBJ2-7; 8 bases are shared with TRBD1. The germline V gene has CDR1 MNHNY and CDR2 SVGAGI (reference sequence). CDR3 length: 13 residues. The trim removed 5 bases at V and 3 bases at J, leaving 3 bases unmatched. Here the CDR3 reads CASSLDRDYEQYF. CDR3 DNA: TGTGCCAGCAGTCTGGACAGGGACTACGAGCAGTACTTC.

The J gene is TRBJ1-5, the V gene TRBV19; D remains unclear. V lost 4 bases, J lost 2 bases, and 9 bases lay in between. Looked up from germline, CDR1 is LNHDA and CDR2 is SQIVND (reference sequence). CDR3 length: 14 amino acids. The CDR3 is CASSSIGRNQPQHF. CDR3 DNA sequence: TGTGCCAGTAGTAGTATCGGGCGCAATCAGCCCCAGCATTTT.

This clone came up once. The chain has TRBV30 and TRBJ2-3; 9 nucleotides line up with TRBD1. CDR3 length: 15 amino acids. Germline V lookup: CDR1 GTSNPN, CDR2 SVGIG (reference sequence). V dropped 1 base and J dropped 3; count of bases not matched to a gene: 5. The CDR3 bases are TGTGCCTGGAGTGACAGGGGGCGCGGGACAGATACGCAGTATTTT. This codes for CAWSDRGRGTDTQYF.

The chain combines TRBV7-9 with TRBJ2-1; no reliable D call. There are 11 residues in the CDR3. Germline CDR1 is SEHNR and CDR2 is FQNEAQ (reference sequence). Trimming took off 5 bases at V and 4 bases at J, with 3 bases between the two ends. CDR3 in amino acids: CASSPYNEQFF. Written as DNA, the CDR3 is TGTGCCAGCAGCCCTTACAATGAGCAGTTCTTC.

The V gene is TRBV6-4, the J gene TRBJ2-3, with a tentative D call TRBD2 (6 bases). In germline, CDR1 is MRHNA, CDR2 SNTAGT. V was clipped by 2 bases and J by 1 base, with 19 bases between them. The CDR3 contains 18 residues. The CDR3 DNA reads as TGTGCCAGCAGTGACACCCCAGGGACTCCCGGGGGCACAGATACGCAGTATTTT. It is translated as CASSDTPGTPGGTDTQYF.

The CDR3 region has the DNA TGTGCCAGTAGTAGCAACAGGGCGGGCCCGAACACTGAAGCTTTCTTT. It codes for CASSSNRAGPNTEAFF. The gene calls are TRBV19 and TRBJ1-1, with D possibly matching TRBD1 (6 bases). V lost 4 bases, J lost 1 base, and 16 bases lay in between. The V gene's germline CDR1 is LNHDA and CDR2 SQIVND (reference sequence). The CDR3 loop spans 16 amino acids.

The chain joins TRBV9 to TRBJ2-7; possible D gene TRBD1, 5 bases. The CDR3 covers 16 residues. The germline V and J ends were trimmed by 4 bases and 0 bases, with 17 bases remaining between them. Germline loops: CDR1 SGDLS, CDR2 YYNGEE. DNA for the CDR3: TGTGCCAGCAGCTTAAACCTGCGACAGAGCTCCTACGAGCAGTACTTC. Translating it yields CASSLNLRQSSYEQYF.

The table lists this clone with a few counts. V usage is TRBV5-6 and J usage is TRBJ2-7, with 12 bases matching TRBD2. J was trimmed by 4 bases and V by 0 bases; bases with no gene match: 5. The V gene's germline CDR1 is SGHDT and CDR2 YYEEEE. The CDR3 runs 16 residues. For the CDR3, the DNA is TGTGCCAGCAGCTTGGAGTGGACTAGCGGGGCATACGAGCAGTACTTC. This gives the protein CASSLEWTSGAYEQYF.

The chain has TRBV2 and TRBJ2-1; possibly TRBD2 for D (7 bases). CDR3 length equals 16 residues. V lost 2 bases to trimming and J lost 2 bases, with 13 bases between them. Germline loops: CDR1 SNHLY, CDR2 FYNNEI. As DNA, the CDR3 is TGTGCCAGCAGTGAAAGGGCGCGGGGGCCCTACAATGAGCAGTTCTTC. Protein sequence: CASSERARGPYNEQFF.

V is TRBV5-6 and J is TRBJ1-1, with D possibly matching TRBD1 (6 bases). There are 13 residues in the CDR3. V lost 5 bases and J lost 1, with 9 bases in between. Germline V gives CDR1 SGHDT, CDR2 YYEEEE. CDR3 amino acids: CASSYRENTEAFF. CDR3 bases: TGTGCCAGCAGTTACAGGGAGAACACTGAAGCTTTCTTT. Full variable domain (outside the CDR3, taken from reference TRBV5-6 and TRBJ1-1): DAGVTQSPTHLIKTRGQQVTLRCSPKSGHDTVSWYQQALGQGPQFIFQYYEEEERQRGNFPDRFSGHQFPNYSSELNVNALLLGDSALYLCASSYRENTEAFFGQGTRLTVV.

This clone has a handful of counts. The chain recombines TRBV6-1 with TRBJ1-1, with 10 bases identical to TRBD1. V lost 6 bases to trimming and J lost 0 bases; unmatched junction nucleotides: 1. Germline values: CDR1 MNHNS, CDR2 SASEGT. CDR3 length: 14 amino acids. The CDR3 region has the DNA TGTGCCAGCAGGGGACAGGGGTTGAACACTGAAGCTTTCTTT. Encoded protein: CASRGQGLNTEAFF.

This clone was counted between two and nine times. The V and J genes are TRBV6-5 and TRBJ1-1; no clear D. CDR3 length: 13 residues. V dropped 5 bases and J dropped 2 bases, with 9 bases sitting between them. The germline gives CDR1 MNHEY, CDR2 SVGAGI. The CDR3 is CASSAGRNTEAFF. The CDR3 nucleotides are TGTGCCAGCAGTGCCGGACGAAACACTGAAGCTTTCTTT.

This clone was counted once. J is TRBJ1-3 and V is TRBV27, with a weak D call TRBD1 (5 bases). The CDR3 has 15 amino acids. The V gene's germline CDR1 is MNHEY and CDR2 SMNVEV (reference sequence). Trimming took 7 bases from V and 3 from J, leaving 16 bases between them. CDR3 sequence reads: CASTSRSGHGNTIYF. CDR3 coding DNA: TGTGCCAGCACCAGCAGGTCCGGACATGGAAACACCATATATTTT.